This T cell receptor (beta chain) was sequenced for a study of blood T cell repertoires in COVID-19. Study details: T cells, B-cell-depleted T cells, or PBMCs provided the cDNA or gDNA that served as material.

This CDR3 is built from 14 residues. CDR1 and CDR2 (germline): GTSNPN, SVGIG (reference sequence). Unmatched junction bases numbered 7, after V lost 1 base and J lost 4 bases. Using immunoSEQ multiplex PCR, the repertoire was profiled, and TCRdb retains in-frame clones only, with some absent. The data contain 200,000 to 250,000 clones, 75% to 90% of them seen just once; the ten biggest clones take up 3%. The chain uses TRBV30 and TRBJ2-7, with TRBD2 identical over 7 bases. The sequencing input was peripheral blood. This receptor was obtained from a woman aged 25 to 45 who had recovered from COVID-19. The CDR3 is CAWSAYRGDYEQYF. The DNA for the CDR3 is TGTGCCTGGAGTGCGTACCGGGGGGATTACGAGCAGTACTTC.